A selection of T cell receptor beta chains follows, all from one sample in a study of patients and donors after allogeneic stem cell transplantation. Each CDR3 protein gets one entry after TCRdb re-called the RT-PCR reads with MiXCR. The table lists about 89,000 distinct CDR3 sequences, 45% to 50% of them singletons. Sequencing used blood, either unsorted or a sorted T cell fraction (not recorded which). These receptors were obtained from a human donor who was either an allogeneic HSCT recipient or a stem cell or donor lymphocyte infusion donor (not recorded which). It is not recorded whose cells these are; they may come from a transplant donor. CDR3s leave out the opening cysteine and the closing phenylalanine or tryptophan.

TRBV7-2	TRBJ2-7	ASSTLAVEQY
TRBV15	TRBJ1-5	ATSSDVYQPQH
TRBV9	TRBJ1-1	ASSGISRNTEAF
TRBV28	TRBJ1-2	ASRGDRSPFLSGYT
TRBV5-5	TRBJ1-1	ASSPQDHTGAF
TRBV5-1	TRBJ1-1	ASSAGEAEAF
TRBV5-6	TRBJ2-7	ASSPSYSGRLTYEQY
TRBV20-1	TRBJ2-5	SASRGSMETQY
TRBV4-1	TRBJ1-2	ASSQVSRTDFPNYGYT
TRBV12-3/TRBV12-4	TRBJ2-1	ASSLGLAGTAQF
TRBV3-1	TRBJ1-5	ASSQDLTGGGSNQPQH
TRBV29-1	TRBJ1-1	SVEEGVNTEAF
TRBV12-3/TRBV12-4	TRBJ1-5	ASSSEVYQPQH
TRBV7-3	TRBJ1-1	ASSLRQGHTEAF
TRBV7-9	TRBJ1-2	ASSLNSANYGYT
TRBV20-1	TRBJ1-6	SARVVANSPLH
TRBV10-3	TRBJ1-1	AIRDRGLVSTEAF
TRBV6-2/TRBV6-3	TRBJ1-1	ASSPLPTEAF
TRBV7-7	TRBJ2-2	ASSLAGGPNGELF
TRBV28	TRBJ2-7	ASSPGQTYEQY
TRBV27	TRBJ1-5	ASGRSSNQPQH
TRBV20-1	TRBJ1-1	SAGNQGLEAF
TRBV6-2/TRBV6-3	TRBJ1-2	ASSSGLQRFYGYT
TRBV2	TRBJ1-1	ASSEEAGNTEAF
TRBV29-1	TRBJ1-4	SGVDPYNEKLF
TRBV28	TRBJ1-2	ASSFYRGAYGYT
TRBV29-1	TRBJ1-6	SVETGDGSPLH
TRBV12-3/TRBV12-4	TRBJ1-5	ASSPRGQGSNQPQH